This entry lists 2 T cell receptor beta chains sequenced from one sample in a study of shared clonotypes between healthy human individuals. Data came from immunoSEQ multiplex PCR; TCRdb stores just in-frame clones and leaves some out. The sample holds about 2.4 million clones, approximately 94% seen once. The source material was naive CD4+ T cells from PBMCs. Subset described: CD45RA+ positively selected. The receptors were sampled from a man between 18 and 35 years old in good health. Some clones in this sample may be carry-over from other donors' samples.

The chain employs TRBV4-1 and TRBJ2-7, with 7 bases matching TRBD1. This CDR3 is 16 amino acids long. Germline CDR1 and CDR2: MGHRA and YSYEKL. After removal of 2 bases from V and 5 bases from J, the junction contained 12 bases not matched to a gene. CDR3 nucleotide sequence: TGCGCCAGCAGCCAACCGGGGACAGTGGTATGGGACGAGCAGTACTTC. Protein: CASSQPGTVVWDEQYF.

The chain couples TRBV6-5 to TRBJ1-6, with 9 bases aligning to TRBD1. With V trimmed by 6 bases and J by 8 bases, 5 bases remained unmatched. Looked up from germline, CDR1 is MNHEY and CDR2 is SVGAGI. The CDR3 spans 14 residues. CDR3 nucleotides: TGTGCCAGCAGGGAACAGGGGGCGCATTCACCCCTCCACTTT. Protein product: CASREQGAHSPLHF.